A selection of T cell receptor beta chains follows, all from one sample in a study of T cells in Graves' hyperthyroidism and ophthalmopathy. Via MiXCR, TCRdb re-called the multiplex PCR reads, giving one row per CDR3 protein. The profile covers some 500,000 distinct CDR3 sequences, with about 16% appearing a single time and approximately 30% taken by the ten largest. Sequencing input: blood. These TCRs come from a woman aged 25 to 39 with Graves' ophthalmopathy. The CDR3 runs from the conserved cysteine through the conserved F or W. Each record gives: clone size, V gene, D gene, J gene, CDR3 protein, CDR3 DNA. D genes are given only for firm matches. Not every row has a clone size; where given, it reads once, few, many or a size class.

many,TRBV6-2/TRBV6-3,.,TRBJ2-1,CASSYSAANEQFF,TGTGCCAGCAGTTATTCAGCGGCAAATGAGCAGTTCTTC
many,TRBV20-1,.,TRBJ2-7,CSARDISSYEQYF,TGCAGTGCTAGAGATATAAGCTCCTACGAGCAGTACTTC
.,TRBV24-1,TRBD1,TRBJ2-2,CATSDRSDRVWAGELFF,TGTGCCACCAGTGACAGATCGGACAGGGTTTGGGCCGGGGAGCTGTTTTTT
few,TRBV28,.,TRBJ1-6,CASSLSSPRASPFHF,TGTGCCAGCAGTTTATCATCTCCGCGGGCTTCACCCTTCCACTTT
many,TRBV20-1,TRBD2,TRBJ2-1,CSARVLAEDPRSYNEQFF,TGCAGTGCTAGGGTCCTAGCGGAGGACCCCCGCTCCTACAATGAGCAGTTCTTC
.,TRBV5-6,.,TRBJ1-1,CASSFWGGPRAFF,TGTGCCAGCAGCTTCTGGGGAGGCCCCCGGGCTTTCTTT
many,TRBV20-1,.,TRBJ2-3,CSAILSQRVSTDTQYF,TGCAGTGCCATTCTCTCCCAGCGGGTTAGCACAGATACGCAGTATTTT
few,TRBV4-3,TRBD2,TRBJ2-2,CASSKQTSVNTGELFF,TGCGCCAGCAGCAAACAGACTAGCGTAAACACCGGGGAGCTGTTTTTT
many,TRBV6-1,TRBD1,TRBJ2-2,CASSRTGDTGELFF,TGTGCCAGCAGTCGGACAGGGGATACCGGGGAGCTGTTTTTT
.,TRBV7-3,.,TRBJ2-1,CASSSTNNEQFF,TGTGCCAGCAGCTCCACTAACAATGAGCAGTTCTTC
.,TRBV19,.,TRBJ2-7,CASSKGLTEMPYEQYF,TGTGCCAGTAGTAAGGGATTGACCGAGATGCCCTACGAGCAGTACTTC
few,TRBV9,.,TRBJ2-7,CASSARQVDEQYF,TGTGCCAGCAGCGCCAGACAGGTCGACGAGCAGTACTTC
.,TRBV12-3/TRBV12-4,.,TRBJ2-3,CASSLGLDTDTQYF,TGTGCCAGCAGTTTAGGCCTCGACACAGATACGCAGTATTTT
many,TRBV12-3/TRBV12-4,.,TRBJ1-1,CASSLGSTGTEAFF,TGTGCCAGCAGTTTAGGGTCGACCGGCACTGAAGCTTTCTTT
many,TRBV7-2,.,TRBJ2-3,CASSPWVASTDTQYF,TGTGCCAGCAGCCCTTGGGTTGCAAGTACAGATACGCAGTATTTT
many,TRBV28,.,TRBJ2-3,CASSLTGHTDTQYF,TGTGCCAGCAGTTTGACAGGCCACACAGATACGCAGTATTTT
many,TRBV2,.,TRBJ2-1,CASFHRGNEQFF,TGTGCCAGTTTTCATCGGGGGAATGAGCAGTTCTTC
many,TRBV18,TRBD1,TRBJ1-2,CASSPGTGGGYGYTF,TGTGCCAGCTCACCCGGGACAGGGGGCGGATATGGCTACACCTTC
few,TRBV20-1,.,TRBJ1-3,CSARDSPDRRDTIYF,TGCAGTGCTAGAGATTCGCCGGACAGACGAGACACCATATATTTT
.,TRBV3-1,.,TRBJ2-5,CASSQEPTGSQYF,TGTGCCAGCAGCCAAGAACCTACTGGCTCCCAGTACTTC
many,TRBV28,.,TRBJ2-1,CASSLSGTNNEQFF,TGTGCCAGCAGTTTATCGGGCACTAACAATGAGCAGTTCTTC
few,TRBV3-2,.,TRBJ1-3,CASRRGRQGTGNTIYF,TGTGCCAGCAGACGGGGGCGACAGGGTACTGGAAACACCATATATTTT
many,TRBV20-1,.,TRBJ2-7,CSARLGGSDSYEQYF,TGCAGTGCTAGGCTAGGGGGGAGTGACTCCTACGAGCAGTACTTC
many,TRBV7-3,TRBD1,TRBJ2-1,CASSQDRGSYNEQFF,TGTGCCAGCAGCCAGGACAGGGGCTCCTACAATGAGCAGTTCTTC
many,TRBV14,.,TRBJ2-1,CASRTRDGDYNEQFF,TGTGCCAGCAGAACCCGGGATGGGGACTACAATGAGCAGTTCTTC
few,TRBV4-3,TRBD2,TRBJ2-7,CASSPIWGGSYEQYF,TGCGCCAGCAGCCCAATATGGGGGGGTTCCTACGAGCAGTACTTC
.,TRBV5-5,.,TRBJ1-2,CASRTAGLYGYTF,TGTGCCAGCAGGACGGCAGGTTTATATGGCTACACCTTC
.,TRBV4-1,.,TRBJ1-4,CASSQEGRVGSNEKLFF,TGCGCCAGCAGCCAAGAAGGCAGGGTGGGGTCTAATGAAAAACTGTTTTTT
few,TRBV28,TRBD2,TRBJ2-5,CAGSSGRMLETQYF,TGTGCCGGCTCTAGCGGGAGAATGTTAGAGACCCAGTACTTC
many,TRBV11-1,.,TRBJ1-5,CASSLGADSNQPQHF,TGTGCCAGCAGCTTAGGGGCGGATAGCAATCAGCCCCAGCATTTT
few,TRBV24-1,TRBD1,TRBJ1-1,CATIPPGTVVSRRAFF,TGTGCCACCATTCCCCCCGGGACAGTCGTCTCTCGGAGAGCTTTCTTT
.,TRBV9,.,TRBJ1-6,CASNLRGQDNSPLHF,TGTGCCAGCAACCTCAGGGGACAAGATAATTCACCCCTCCACTTT
.,TRBV7-2,TRBD2,TRBJ2-7,CASSLVLAGGGHEQYF,TGTGCCAGCAGCTTAGTACTAGCGGGGGGGGGGCACGAGCAGTACTTC
.,TRBV6-1,.,TRBJ2-3,CASSAPGNPDGDTQYF,TGTGCCAGCAGCGCTCCCGGGAATCCCGACGGAGATACGCAGTATTTT
.,TRBV20-1,.,TRBJ2-3,CSASIWGRRTDTQYF,TGCAGTGCTAGTATCTGGGGAAGGCGCACAGATACGCAGTATTTT
.,TRBV6-1,.,TRBJ1-1,CASRKLNMGLITEAFF,TGTGCCAGCAGAAAACTAAATATGGGTTTGATCACTGAAGCTTTCTTT
few,TRBV20-1,TRBD2,TRBJ2-1,CSATPGLATYNEQFF,TGCAGTGCAACACCGGGACTAGCGACCTACAATGAGCAGTTCTTC